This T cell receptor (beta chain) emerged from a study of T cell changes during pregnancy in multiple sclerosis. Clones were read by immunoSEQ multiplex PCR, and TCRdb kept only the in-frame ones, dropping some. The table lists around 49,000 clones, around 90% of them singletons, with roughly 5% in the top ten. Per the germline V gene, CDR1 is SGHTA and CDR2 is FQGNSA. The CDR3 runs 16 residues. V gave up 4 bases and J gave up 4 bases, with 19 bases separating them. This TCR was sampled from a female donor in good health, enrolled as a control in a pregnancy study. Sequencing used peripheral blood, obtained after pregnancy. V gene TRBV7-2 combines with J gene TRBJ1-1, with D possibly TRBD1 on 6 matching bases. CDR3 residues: CASSSRGGRGSTEAFF. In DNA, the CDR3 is TGTGCCAGCAGCTCCCGGGGGGGCAGGGGATCCACTGAAGCTTTCTTT.